This entry is about one T cell receptor (beta chain). Its matching antigen is unknown. V lost 1 base, J lost 7 bases, and 8 bases stayed unmatched. This CDR3 has 15 residues. CDR1 SGHRS and CDR2 YFSETQ come from the germline V gene. This sample was included in a study of PD-1 blockade in classical Hodgkin lymphoma. All patients experienced relapse after autologous stem cell transplantation, and brentuximab vedotin exposure was variable. Whole-study results and caveats: Exclusion was applied to patients who started nivolumab under 1 year after ASCT. Prior to therapy, complete responders displayed diversity much like that of newly diagnosed patients. Significant TCR diversity gains by C4D1 occurred in CD4+ but not CD8+ cells. Diminished baseline TCR diversity has been reported in newly diagnosed patients relative to healthy donors.

TCRdb's table, derived via immunoSEQ multiplex PCR, lists solely in-frame clones and lacks some. The sample lists 24,000 or so clones, about three quarters seen once, with roughly 8% in the top ten. The sequence was obtained from a human donor with classical Hodgkin lymphoma. Sequences were derived from peripheral blood mononuclear cells (PBMCs), sampled before the second cycle of nivolumab. The J gene is TRBJ2-1, the V gene TRBV5-1, with TRBD2 matching 7 bases. The DNA of the CDR3 is TGCGCCAGCAGCTTGTCAGCGGGATTAATGAATGAGCAGTTCTTC. This sequence encodes CASSLSAGLMNEQFF.